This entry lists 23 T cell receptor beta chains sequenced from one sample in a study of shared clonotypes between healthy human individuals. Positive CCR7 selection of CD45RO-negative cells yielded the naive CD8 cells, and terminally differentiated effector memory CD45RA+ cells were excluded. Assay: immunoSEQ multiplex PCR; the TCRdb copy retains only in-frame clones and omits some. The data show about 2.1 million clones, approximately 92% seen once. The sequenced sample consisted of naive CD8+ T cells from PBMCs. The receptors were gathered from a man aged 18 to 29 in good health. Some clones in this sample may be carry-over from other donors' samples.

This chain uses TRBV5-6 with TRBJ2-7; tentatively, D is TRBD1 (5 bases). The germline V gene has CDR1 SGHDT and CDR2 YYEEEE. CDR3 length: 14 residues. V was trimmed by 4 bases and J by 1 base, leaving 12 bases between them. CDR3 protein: CASSPGHRSYEQYF. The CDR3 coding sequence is TGTGCCAGCAGCCCCGGACACCGATCCTACGAGCAGTACTTC.

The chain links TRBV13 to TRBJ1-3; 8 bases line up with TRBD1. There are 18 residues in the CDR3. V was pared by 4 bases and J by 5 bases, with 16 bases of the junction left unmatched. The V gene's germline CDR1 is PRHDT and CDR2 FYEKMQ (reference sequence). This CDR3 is CASSSDREGLGSRNTIYF. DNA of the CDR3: TGTGCCAGCAGCTCGGACAGGGAAGGTTTAGGTTCTCGAAACACCATATATTTT.

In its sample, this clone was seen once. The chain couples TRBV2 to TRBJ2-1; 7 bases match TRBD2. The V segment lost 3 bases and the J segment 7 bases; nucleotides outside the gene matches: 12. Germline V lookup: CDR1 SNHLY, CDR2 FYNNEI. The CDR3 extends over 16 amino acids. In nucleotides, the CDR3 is TGTGCCAGCAGTGATTTGCGGTCCGGCGGGAGAAATGAGCAGTTCTTC. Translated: CASSDLRSGGRNEQFF.

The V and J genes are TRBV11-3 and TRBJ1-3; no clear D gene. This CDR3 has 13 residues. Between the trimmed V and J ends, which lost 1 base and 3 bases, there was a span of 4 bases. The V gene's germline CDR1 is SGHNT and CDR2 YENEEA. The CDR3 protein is CASSLGYGNTIYF. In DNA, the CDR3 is TGTGCCAGCAGCTTAGGATATGGAAACACCATATATTTT. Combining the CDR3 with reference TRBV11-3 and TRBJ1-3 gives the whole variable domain EAGVVQSPRYKIIEKKQPVAFWCNPISGHNTLYWYLQNLGQGPELLIRYENEEAVDDSQLPKDRFSAERLKGVDSTLKIQPAELGDSAVYLCASSLGYGNTIYFGEGSWLTVV.

The CDR3 reads CAKTSGRGMDNEQFF. Here the CDR3 DNA reads TGTGCCAAAACTAGCGGGAGAGGAATGGACAATGAGCAGTTCTTC. The chain carries TRBV6-8 and TRBJ2-1; 11 nucleotides agree with TRBD2. V lost 10 bases and J lost 5; bases outside the gene matches: 10. The CDR3 contains 15 residues. Germline CDR1 MNHGY, CDR2 SAAAGT.

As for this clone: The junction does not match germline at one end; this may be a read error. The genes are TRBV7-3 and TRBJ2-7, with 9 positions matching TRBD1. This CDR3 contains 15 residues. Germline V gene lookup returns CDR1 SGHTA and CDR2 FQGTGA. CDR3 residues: CASSVTGTGLYEQYF. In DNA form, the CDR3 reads TGTGCCAGCAGCGTAACCGGGACAGGGCTTTACGAGCAGTACTTC.

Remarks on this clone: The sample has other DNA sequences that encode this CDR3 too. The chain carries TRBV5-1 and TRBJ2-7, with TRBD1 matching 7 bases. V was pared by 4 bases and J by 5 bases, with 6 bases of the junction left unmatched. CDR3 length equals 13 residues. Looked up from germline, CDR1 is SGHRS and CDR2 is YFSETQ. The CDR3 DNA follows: TGCGCCAGCAGCCGGACAGGCTTCCACGAGCAGTACTTC. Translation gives CASSRTGFHEQYF.

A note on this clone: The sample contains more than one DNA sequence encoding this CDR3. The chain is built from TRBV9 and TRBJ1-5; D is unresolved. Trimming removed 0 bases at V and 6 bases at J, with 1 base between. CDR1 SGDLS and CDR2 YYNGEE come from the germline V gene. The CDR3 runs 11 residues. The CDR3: CASSVGQPQHF. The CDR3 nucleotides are TGTGCCAGCAGCGTAGGTCAGCCCCAGCATTTT. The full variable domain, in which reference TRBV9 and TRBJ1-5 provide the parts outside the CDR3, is DSGVTQTPKHLITATGQRVTLRCSPRSGDLSVYWYQQSLDQGLQFLIQYYNGEERAKGNILERFSAQQFPDLHSELNLSSLELGDSALYFCASSVGQPQHFGDGTRLSIL.

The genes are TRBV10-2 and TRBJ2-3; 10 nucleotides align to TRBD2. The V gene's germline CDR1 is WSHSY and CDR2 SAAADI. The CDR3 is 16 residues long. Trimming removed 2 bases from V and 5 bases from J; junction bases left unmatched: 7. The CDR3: CASSEGAGGPGDTQYF. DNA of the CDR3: TGCGCCAGCAGTGAGGGAGCGGGAGGGCCTGGAGATACGCAGTATTTT.

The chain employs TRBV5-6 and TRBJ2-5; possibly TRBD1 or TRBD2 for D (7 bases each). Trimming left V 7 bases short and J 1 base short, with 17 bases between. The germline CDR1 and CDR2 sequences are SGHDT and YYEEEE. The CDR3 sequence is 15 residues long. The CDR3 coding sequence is TGTGCCAGCGGGTCAACAGGGGAGGGCCAAGAGACCCAGTACTTC. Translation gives CASGSTGEGQETQYF.

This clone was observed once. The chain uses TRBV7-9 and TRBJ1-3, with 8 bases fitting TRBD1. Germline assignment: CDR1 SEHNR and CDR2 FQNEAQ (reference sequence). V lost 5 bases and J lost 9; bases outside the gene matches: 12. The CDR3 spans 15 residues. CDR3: CASSRGQGITSTIYF. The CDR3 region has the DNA TGTGCCAGCAGCCGAGGACAGGGCATAACGAGCACCATATATTTT.

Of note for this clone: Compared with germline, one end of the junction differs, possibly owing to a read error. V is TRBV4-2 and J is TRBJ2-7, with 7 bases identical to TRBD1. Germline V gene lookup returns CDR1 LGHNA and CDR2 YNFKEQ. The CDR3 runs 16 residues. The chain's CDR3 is CASSQEFGQASAEQYF. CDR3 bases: TGTGCCAGCAGTCAAGAGTTCGGACAGGCCTCAGCCGAGCAGTACTTC.

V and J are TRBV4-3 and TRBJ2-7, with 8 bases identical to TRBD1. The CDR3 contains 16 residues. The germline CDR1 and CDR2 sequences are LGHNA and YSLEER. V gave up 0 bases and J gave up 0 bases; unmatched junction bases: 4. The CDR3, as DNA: TGCGCCAGCAGCCAAGACTGGACAGGGACCTCCTACGAGCAGTACTTC. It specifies CASSQDWTGTSYEQYF.

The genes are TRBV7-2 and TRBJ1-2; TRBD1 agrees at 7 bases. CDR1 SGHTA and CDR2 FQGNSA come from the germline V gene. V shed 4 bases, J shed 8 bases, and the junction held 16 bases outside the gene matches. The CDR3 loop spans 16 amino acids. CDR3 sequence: CASSSRTGTAERGYTF. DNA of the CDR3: TGTGCCAGCAGCTCCCGGACCGGGACAGCGGAACGGGGCTACACCTTC. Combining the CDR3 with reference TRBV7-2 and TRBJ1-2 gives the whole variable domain GAGVSQSPSNKVTEKGKDVELRCDPISGHTALYWYRQSLGQGLEFLIYFQGNSAPDKSGLPSDRFSAERTGGSVSTLTIQRTQQEDSAVYLCASSSRTGTAERGYTFGSGTRLTVV.

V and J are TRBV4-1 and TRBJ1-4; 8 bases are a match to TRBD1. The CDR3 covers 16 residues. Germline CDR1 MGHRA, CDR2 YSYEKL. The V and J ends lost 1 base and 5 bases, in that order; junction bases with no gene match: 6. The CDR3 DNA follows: TGCGCCAGCAGCCAAGGACCGGGACAGGTAAATGAAAAACTGTTTTTT. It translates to CASSQGPGQVNEKLFF.

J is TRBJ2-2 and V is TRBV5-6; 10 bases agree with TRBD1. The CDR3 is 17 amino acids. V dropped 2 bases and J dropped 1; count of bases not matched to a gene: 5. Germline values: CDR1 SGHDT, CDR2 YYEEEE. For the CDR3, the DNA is TGTGCCAGCAGCTTTGGCGGACAGGGGGTGAACACCGGGGAGCTGTTTTTT. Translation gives CASSFGGQGVNTGELFF.

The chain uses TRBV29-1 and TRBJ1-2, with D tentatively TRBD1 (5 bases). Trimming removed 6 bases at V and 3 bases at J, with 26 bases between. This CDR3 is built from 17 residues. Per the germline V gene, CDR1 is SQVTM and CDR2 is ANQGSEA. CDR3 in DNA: TGCAGCGTCCTTGTCAGGGTGATGGGGCAGGCTGACTATGGCTACACCTTC. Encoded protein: CSVLVRVMGQADYGYTF.

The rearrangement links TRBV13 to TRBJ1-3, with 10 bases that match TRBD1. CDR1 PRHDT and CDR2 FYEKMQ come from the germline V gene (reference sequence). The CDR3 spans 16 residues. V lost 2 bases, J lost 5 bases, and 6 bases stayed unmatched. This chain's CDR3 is CASSLSGQGVRNTIYF. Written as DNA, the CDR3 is TGTGCCAGCAGCTTATCCGGACAGGGGGTTAGAAACACCATATATTTT. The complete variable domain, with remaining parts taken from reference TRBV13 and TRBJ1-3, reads AAGVIQSPRHLIKEKRETATLKCYPIPRHDTVYWYQQGPGQDPQFLISFYEKMQSDKGSIPDRFSAQQFSDYHSELNMSSLELGDSALYFCASSLSGQGVRNTIYFGEGSWLTVV.

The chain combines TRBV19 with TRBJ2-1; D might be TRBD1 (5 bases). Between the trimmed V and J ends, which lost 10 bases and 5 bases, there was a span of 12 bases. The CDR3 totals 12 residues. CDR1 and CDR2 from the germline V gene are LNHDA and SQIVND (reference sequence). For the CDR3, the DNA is TGTGCCATTTCGACAGTAAACAATGAGCAGTTCTTC. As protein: CAISTVNNEQFF.

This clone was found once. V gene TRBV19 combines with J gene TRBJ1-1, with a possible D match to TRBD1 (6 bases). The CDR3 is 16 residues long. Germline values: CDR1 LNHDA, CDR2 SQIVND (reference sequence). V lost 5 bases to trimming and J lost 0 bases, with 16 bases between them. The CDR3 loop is CASSSPPGGLNTEAFF. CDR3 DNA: TGTGCCAGTAGTTCACCTCCTGGGGGGCTGAACACTGAAGCTTTCTTT. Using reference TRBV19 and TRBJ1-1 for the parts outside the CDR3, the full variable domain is DGGITQSPKYLFRKEGQNVTLSCEQNLNHDAMYWYRQDPGQGLRLIYYSQIVNDFQKGDIAEGYSVSREKKESFPLTVTSAQKNPTAFYLCASSSPPGGLNTEAFFGQGTRLTVV.

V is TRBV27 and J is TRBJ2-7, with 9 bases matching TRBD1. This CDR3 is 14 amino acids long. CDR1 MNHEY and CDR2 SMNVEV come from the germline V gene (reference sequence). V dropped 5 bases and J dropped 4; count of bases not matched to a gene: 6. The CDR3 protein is CASSIGQGWYEQYF. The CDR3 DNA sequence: TGTGCCAGCAGTATAGGACAGGGGTGGTACGAGCAGTACTTC.

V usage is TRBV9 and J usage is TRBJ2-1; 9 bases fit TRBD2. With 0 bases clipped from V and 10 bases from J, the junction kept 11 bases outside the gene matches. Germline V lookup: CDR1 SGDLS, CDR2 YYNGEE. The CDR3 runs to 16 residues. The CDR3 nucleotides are TGTGCCAGCAGCGTAGGAAATAGCGGGAGTTCCCGAGAGCAGTTCTTC. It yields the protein CASSVGNSGSSREQFF. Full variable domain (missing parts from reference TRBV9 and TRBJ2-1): DSGVTQTPKHLITATGQRVTLRCSPRSGDLSVYWYQQSLDQGLQFLIQYYNGEERAKGNILERFSAQQFPDLHSELNLSSLELGDSALYFCASSVGNSGSSREQFFGPGTRLTVL.

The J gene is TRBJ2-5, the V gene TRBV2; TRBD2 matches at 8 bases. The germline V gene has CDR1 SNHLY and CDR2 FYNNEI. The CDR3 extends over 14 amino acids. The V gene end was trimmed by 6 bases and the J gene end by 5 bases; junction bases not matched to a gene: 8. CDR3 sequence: CASSMAGGWETQYF. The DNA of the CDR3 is TGTGCCAGCAGCATGGCGGGAGGTTGGGAGACCCAGTACTTC.